These 26 T cell receptor beta chains originate from one sample sequenced in a study of cytomegalovirus exposure and HLA in healthy donors. This PCR relied on a set of 60 Vbeta primers and 13 Jbeta primers. TCRdb's table, derived via immunoSEQ multiplex PCR, lists solely in-frame clones and lacks some. This table has 150,000 to 200,000 clones, around 79% appearing once. The sequenced sample was PBMCs. These receptors all stem from a male donor in good health and CMV-seropositive.

This clone showed up just a few times. The genes are TRBV27 and TRBJ1-2; 9 bases map to TRBD1. CDR3 length: 17 residues. The V segment lost 4 bases and the J segment 7 bases; nucleotides outside the gene matches: 16. The germline gives CDR1 MNHEY, CDR2 SMNVEV (reference sequence). The DNA for the CDR3 is TGTGCCAGCAGTTACTCAAGATCGGGACAGGGAATGCCTGGCTACACCTTC. It specifies CASSYSRSGQGMPGYTF.

V usage is TRBV5-5 and J usage is TRBJ1-1; 7 nucleotides agree with TRBD1. With 2 bases clipped from V and 3 bases from J, the junction kept 1 base outside the gene matches. The CDR3 totals 13 residues. Germline-derived CDR1 and CDR2 are SGHKS and YYEKEE (reference sequence). The CDR3 here is CASSFQGDTEAFF. The DNA of the CDR3 is TGTGCCAGCAGCTTCCAGGGGGACACTGAAGCTTTCTTT.

CDR3 DNA: TGTGCCAGCAGCGCTAGCGGGAGCTCCTACAATGAGCAGTTCTTC. Protein product: CASSASGSSYNEQFF. This chain connects TRBV9 to TRBJ2-1, with 10 bases aligning to TRBD2. The CDR3 is made up of 15 amino acids. In germline, CDR1 is SGDLS, CDR2 YYNGEE. V dropped 3 bases and J dropped 0; count of bases not matched to a gene: 0. The entire variable domain, with the rest obtained from reference TRBV9 and TRBJ2-1, is as follows: DSGVTQTPKHLITATGQRVTLRCSPRSGDLSVYWYQQSLDQGLQFLIQYYNGEERAKGNILERFSAQQFPDLHSELNLSSLELGDSALYFCASSASGSSYNEQFFGPGTRLTVL.

The chain is built from TRBV18 and TRBJ2-7; 7 bases are shared with TRBD1. The V gene's germline CDR1 is KGHSH and CDR2 LQKENI. This CDR3 region has 15 residues. With 3 bases clipped from V and 2 bases from J, the junction kept 7 bases outside the gene matches. DNA for the CDR3: TGTGCCAGCTCACCCGAGACAGGGAGAACCTACGAGCAGTACTTC. Protein product: CASSPETGRTYEQYF.

This chain links TRBV28 with TRBJ2-2, with D unresolved. Germline-derived CDR1 and CDR2 are MDHEN and SYDVKM. V shed 6 bases and J shed 6 bases, with 8 bases lying between them. The CDR3 has 12 residues. CDR3 sequence (DNA): TGTGCCAGCAGACGCCAGTCCGGGGAGCTGTTTTTT. Protein sequence: CASRRQSGELFF.

This clone showed up just once. V is TRBV7-9 and J is TRBJ2-1; 9 bases are shared with TRBD2. CDR1 and CDR2 from the germline V gene are SEHNR and FQNEAQ (reference sequence). Trimming removed 5 bases from V and 3 bases from J; junction bases left unmatched: 11. CDR3 size: 17 residues. The CDR3 coding sequence is TGTGCCAGCAGCCCGTTCCTTAGCGGGAGTGTCTACAATGAGCAGTTCTTC. Translated: CASSPFLSGSVYNEQFF.

This clone was found once. The chain carries TRBV9 and TRBJ2-4; TRBD2 agrees at 7 bases. The CDR3 runs to 12 residues. The germline V gene has CDR1 SGDLS and CDR2 YYNGEE. J gave up 12 bases and V 7 bases, and 10 bases lay outside the gene matches. The DNA for the CDR3 is TGTGCCAGCGGCGAGACCGGGACTACTCAGTACTTC. Residues: CASGETGTTQYF.

The chain's CDR3 is CASSIGSYEKLFF. CDR3 bases: TGTGCCAGTAGTATCGGGTCATATGAAAAACTGTTTTTT. V is TRBV19 and J is TRBJ1-4; D is ambiguous. The CDR3 is 13 amino acids. From germline, CDR1 is LNHDA and CDR2 SQIVND (reference sequence). V was cut by 3 bases and J by 6 bases, with 8 bases left in between.

The V gene is TRBV6-5, the J gene TRBJ2-1, with 9 bases that match TRBD2. The junction had 8 bases not matched to a gene; V was cut back by 8 bases and J by 6 bases. CDR3 size: 14 residues. CDR1 MNHEY and CDR2 SVGAGI come from the germline V gene. CDR3 DNA sequence: TGTGCCAGCGGGATAGCGGGAGAGTTCAATGAGCAGTTCTTC. Its translation: CASGIAGEFNEQFF.

Written as DNA, the CDR3 is TGCGCCAGCACCCCCGGGAGGCCACAAGAGACCCAGTACTTC. Translating gives CASTPGRPQETQYF. The chain carries TRBV5-1 and TRBJ2-5; 7 bases agree with TRBD2. The CDR3 runs 14 residues. Trimming at V came to 6 bases and at J to 2 bases, leaving 7 bases not matched to a gene. In germline, CDR1 is SGHRS, CDR2 YFSETQ.

V usage is TRBV6-5 and J usage is TRBJ2-5; TRBD2 is a possible D gene (5 bases). The end of the DNA aligns better with TRBJ2-7, so the J call may be wrong. Germline V CDR1 and CDR2: MNHEY, SVGAGI. CDR3 length equals 12 residues. CDR3 DNA: TGTGCCAGCGGCTTCGCGGGCTACGAGCAGTACTTC. Its protein product is CASGFAGYEQYF.

The chain has TRBV28 and TRBJ1-4; 10 positions agree with TRBD1. Germline lookup yields CDR1 MDHEN and CDR2 SYDVKM. The CDR3 is 15 residues long. The V and J ends lost 3 bases and 7 bases, in that order; junction bases with no gene match: 5. CDR3 loop: CASSFGQGGFEKLFF. The CDR3 DNA sequence: TGTGCCAGCAGTTTCGGACAGGGGGGGTTTGAAAAACTGTTTTTT.

V and J are TRBV6-5 and TRBJ1-2, with D perhaps TRBD1 (6 bases). Germline V gives CDR1 MNHEY, CDR2 SVGAGI. The CDR3 length is 14 residues. Trimming shortened V by 2 bases and J by 2 bases, and 9 bases separated the two germline ends. CDR3 sequence: CASSYLDRNYGYTF. For the CDR3, the DNA is TGTGCCAGCAGTTACCTCGACAGGAACTATGGCTACACCTTC.

The gene calls are TRBV27 and TRBJ2-2, with 9 bases fitting TRBD1. The ends lost 4 bases at V and 6 bases at J; junction bases unmatched: 9. CDR3 size: 16 residues. Per the germline V gene, CDR1 is MNHEY and CDR2 is SMNVEV (reference sequence). The CDR3 reads CASSSRRTGESGELFF. CDR3 DNA sequence: TGTGCCAGCAGTTCACGTCGGACAGGGGAATCCGGGGAGCTGTTTTTT.

The chain combines TRBV4-1 with TRBJ2-7, with TRBD2 as a possible D gene (5 bases). The CDR3 extends over 16 amino acids. The germline V gene has CDR1 MGHRA and CDR2 YSYEKL. The V end was cut by 3 bases, the J end by 0 bases, with 15 bases between. The CDR3 DNA is TGCGCCAGCAGCCAGACCTGGGGTGGGAGCTCCTACGAGCAGTACTTC. Translating it yields CASSQTWGGSSYEQYF.

J is TRBJ2-3 and V is TRBV6-5; the match to TRBD1 covers 7 bases. The CDR3 is 14 amino acids. Germline V gives CDR1 MNHEY, CDR2 SVGAGI. J lost 1 base, V lost 6 bases, and 4 bases had no gene match. The CDR3 sequence: CASSPGQGTDTQYF. The CDR3 region has the DNA TGTGCCAGCAGCCCCGGACAGGGCACAGATACGCAGTATTTT.

The rearrangement joins TRBV9 to TRBJ1-6; D uncertain. The CDR3 has 16 amino acids. The V end was cut by 0 bases, the J end by 7 bases, with 14 bases between. CDR1 and CDR2 (germline): SGDLS, YYNGEE. The CDR3 coding sequence is TGTGCCAGCAGCGTAGCTACCGCAGGACTAAATTCACCCCTCCACTTT. Its translation is CASSVATAGLNSPLHF.

This sequence joins TRBV7-3 and TRBJ1-5; D is perhaps TRBD1 (5 bases). This CDR3 region has 15 residues. The V and J ends lost 5 bases and 2 bases respectively, with 13 bases between them. CDR1 SGHTA and CDR2 FQGTGA come from the germline V gene. The CDR3 loop is CASSPGGGGNQPQHF. The CDR3 nucleotides are TGTGCCAGCAGCCCCGGGGGTGGGGGCAATCAGCCCCAGCATTTT.

The rearrangement links TRBV7-2 to TRBJ1-1; 7 bases agree with TRBD1. Trimming removed 3 bases from V and 4 bases from J; junction bases left unmatched: 5. The CDR3 spans 14 residues. CDR1 SGHTA and CDR2 FQGNSA come from the germline V gene. The CDR3 here is CASSLGQLPTEAFF. For the CDR3, the DNA is TGTGCCAGCAGCTTGGGACAGCTACCCACTGAAGCTTTCTTT.

This rearrangement joins TRBV7-9 to TRBJ1-2; D gene uncertain. Germline CDR1 SEHNR, CDR2 FQNEAQ (reference sequence). Trimming shortened V by 1 base and J by 7 bases, and 13 bases separated the two germline ends. The CDR3 sequence is 14 residues long. CDR3 DNA: TGTGCCAGCAGCTTAGATAATTACAGTTCTGGCTACACCTTC. It is translated as CASSLDNYSSGYTF.

The V and J genes are TRBV30 and TRBJ1-2; perhaps TRBD1 as D (5 bases). This CDR3 is 10 amino acids long. Germline V CDR1 and CDR2: GTSNPN, SVGIG (reference sequence). The V end was cut by 8 bases, the J end by 8 bases, with 12 bases between. The DNA of the CDR3 is TGTGCCGGAGCGGGGGTCGGCTACACCTTC. Encoded protein: CAGAGVGYTF.

The V gene is TRBV5-6, the J gene TRBJ2-7, with a tentative D call TRBD2 (6 bases). This CDR3 has 15 amino acids. Germline V CDR1 and CDR2: SGHDT, YYEEEE. V was pared by 3 bases and J by 3 bases, with 16 bases between. The CDR3 DNA sequence: TGTGCCAGCAGCTCCAACCCCGGCGGGGTCTACGAGCAGTACTTC. It translates to CASSSNPGGVYEQYF.

The chain employs TRBV11-1 and TRBJ2-5, with a tentative D call TRBD2 (5 bases). CDR1 is SGHAT, CDR2 FQDESV, per germline (reference sequence). The CDR3 extends over 13 amino acids. Trimming took off 3 bases at V and 5 bases at J, with 10 bases between the two ends. In DNA form, the CDR3 reads TGTGCCAGCAGCTTGGCGGGTCGGGAGACCCAGTACTTC. It specifies CASSLAGRETQYF.

The chain uses TRBV2 and TRBJ2-7; tentative D call: TRBD2 (6 bases). The CDR3 is 14 amino acids. V lost 5 bases and J 3 bases, leaving 14 bases between the germline ends. CDR1 SNHLY and CDR2 FYNNEI come from the germline V gene. The CDR3 loop reads CASSLQGGDYEQYF. As DNA, the CDR3 is TGTGCCAGCAGTCTTCAGGGAGGAGACTACGAGCAGTACTTC.

In this sample, this clone turned up a few times. The chain has TRBV7-2 and TRBJ1-3; D remains ambiguous. Per germline, CDR1 SGHTA and CDR2 FQGNSA. CDR3 size: 15 residues. V was cut by 2 bases and J by 1 base, with 9 bases left in between. This CDR3 reads CASSLNLLSGNTIYF. Here the CDR3 DNA reads TGTGCCAGCAGCTTAAACCTCCTATCTGGAAACACCATATATTTT.

In DNA form, the CDR3 reads TGTGCCAGCAGCTTAGAAGGCAGGGGGATTTCACCCCTCCACTTT. As protein: CASSLEGRGISPLHF. The gene calls are TRBV11-2 and TRBJ1-6; 7 bases are shared with TRBD1. With V trimmed by 0 bases and J by 9 bases, 5 bases remained unmatched. In germline, CDR1 is SGHAT, CDR2 FQNNGV. The CDR3 has 15 residues.